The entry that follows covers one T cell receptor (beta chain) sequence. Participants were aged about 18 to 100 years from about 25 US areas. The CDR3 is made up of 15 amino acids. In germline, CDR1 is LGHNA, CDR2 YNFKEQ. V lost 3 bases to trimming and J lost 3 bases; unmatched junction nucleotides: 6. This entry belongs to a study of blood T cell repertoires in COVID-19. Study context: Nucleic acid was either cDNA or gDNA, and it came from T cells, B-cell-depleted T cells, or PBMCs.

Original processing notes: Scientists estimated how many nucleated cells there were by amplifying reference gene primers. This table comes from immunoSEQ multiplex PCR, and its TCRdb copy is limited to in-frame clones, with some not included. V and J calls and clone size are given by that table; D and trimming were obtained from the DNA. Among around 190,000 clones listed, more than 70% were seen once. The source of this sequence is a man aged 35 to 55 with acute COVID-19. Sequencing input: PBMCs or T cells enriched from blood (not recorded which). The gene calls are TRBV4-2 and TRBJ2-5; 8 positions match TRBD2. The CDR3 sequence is CASSHQLAEKETQYF. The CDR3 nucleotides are TGTGCCAGCAGCCACCAACTAGCGGAAAAAGAGACCCAGTACTTC.